Below, 22 T cell receptor beta chains from the same sample are listed, as sequenced in a study of T cells in localized non-small cell lung cancer (TCRdb year 2020). Library preparation used the immunoSEQ multiplex PCR assay. Imported from immuneACCESS, the table was reduced by TCRdb to in-frame sequences with V and J called. These copies leave out some clones; in studies compared against another copy, an unresolved V gene accounts for under half, and the cause of the remainder is not known. Here the sample has tens of thousands of clones; around four fifths occur a single time. The ten largest clones capture about 13% of the sample. The input for sequencing was peripheral blood, taken before any cancer treatment. The origin of the receptors is a female donor aged 60 or older with stage I lung adenocarcinoma.

This chain connects TRBV11-2 to TRBJ2-1, with D possibly being TRBD2 (5 bases). This CDR3 has 13 residues. In germline, CDR1 is SGHAT, CDR2 FQNNGV. Deletions cut 5 bases from V and 5 bases from J, with 10 bases between. The CDR3 DNA reads TGTGCCAGCAGCCTAGGACTCCACAATGAGCAGTTCTTC. Its protein product is CASSLGLHNEQFF.

The rearrangement joins TRBV5-4 to TRBJ2-2, with D maybe TRBD1 (6 bases). CDR3 length: 15 residues. The germline CDR1 and CDR2 sequences are SGHNT and YYREEE (reference sequence). V lost 0 bases and J lost 0, with 6 bases in between. The CDR3 loop is CASSLGTANTGELFF. For the CDR3, the DNA is TGTGCCAGCAGCTTGGGGACAGCGAACACCGGGGAGCTGTTTTTT.

This clone was seen only a few times. The chain joins TRBV7-9 to TRBJ1-4; a possible D gene is TRBD1 (6 bases). Germline CDR1 is SEHNR and CDR2 is FQNEAQ (reference sequence). The CDR3 runs 14 residues. With 5 bases removed from V and 2 bases from J, the gap between germline ends came to 9 bases. The CDR3, as DNA: TGTGCCAGCAGCCTAGGGGGTACTAATGAAAAACTGTTTTTT. This gives the protein CASSLGGTNEKLFF.

The J gene is TRBJ2-2, the V gene TRBV7-6; 7 bases are a match to TRBD1. The CDR3 is 17 residues long. Germline CDR1 SGHVS, CDR2 FNYEAQ. With V trimmed by 5 bases and J by 0 bases, 9 bases remained unmatched. In DNA form, the CDR3 reads TGTGCCAGCAGCCTGATGACAGGGCCGACGAACACCGGGGAGCTGTTTTTT. This encodes CASSLMTGPTNTGELFF.

This clone came up once. The chain joins TRBV5-6 to TRBJ1-5, with D possibly matching TRBD1 (5 bases). Germline loops: CDR1 SGHDT, CDR2 YYEEEE. The V gene lost 0 bases and the J gene lost 0 bases, with 13 bases spanning the gap. CDR3 size: 17 residues. In DNA form, the CDR3 reads TGTGCCAGCAGCTTGGGTCCAGGGAGGTATAGCAATCAGCCCCAGCATTTT. This sequence encodes CASSLGPGRYSNQPQHF. Full variable domain (missing parts from reference TRBV5-6 and TRBJ1-5): DAGVTQSPTHLIKTRGQQVTLRCSPKSGHDTVSWYQQALGQGPQFIFQYYEEEERQRGNFPDRFSGHQFPNYSSELNVNALLLGDSALYLCASSLGPGRYSNQPQHFGDGTRLSIL.

The chain carries TRBV5-1 and TRBJ2-5; no clear D gene. The CDR3 is 15 residues long. Germline V gene data show CDR1 as SGHRS and CDR2 as YFSETQ. With 0 bases removed from V and 5 bases from J, the gap between germline ends came to 14 bases. The CDR3 nucleotides read TGCGCCAGCAGCTTGGGGACGCCGTACGAGGAGACCCAGTACTTC. Its protein is CASSLGTPYEETQYF.

The chain carries TRBV30 and TRBJ2-5; 10 bases fit TRBD2. Germline CDR1 and CDR2: GTSNPN and SVGIG (reference sequence). V dropped 2 bases and J dropped 2; count of bases not matched to a gene: 5. The CDR3 has 15 residues. The CDR3: CAWSLGLAQQETQYF. DNA for the CDR3: TGTGCCTGGAGTTTGGGACTAGCGCAGCAAGAGACCCAGTACTTC.

The gene calls are TRBV27 and TRBJ1-1; 9 bases line up with TRBD1. V lost 2 bases and J lost 6; bases outside the gene matches: 1. This CDR3 is 13 amino acids long. Germline loops: CDR1 MNHEY, CDR2 SMNVEV (reference sequence). CDR3 protein: CASSLRTGAEAFF. The CDR3 DNA is TGTGCCAGCAGTTTACGGACAGGGGCTGAAGCTTTCTTT.

The V call is TRBV4-1, the J call TRBJ2-2; D call uncertain. V lost 3 bases and J 0 bases, leaving 8 bases between the germline ends. Germline V lookup: CDR1 MGHRA, CDR2 YSYEKL. This CDR3 spans 15 amino acids. CDR3 region: CASSHSHANTGELFF. The CDR3 DNA sequence: TGCGCCAGCAGCCATTCCCACGCGAACACCGGGGAGCTGTTTTTT.

The chain couples TRBV5-1 to TRBJ2-7; TRBD1 matches 10 bases. J gave up 4 bases and V 4 bases, and 8 bases lay outside the gene matches. CDR1 is SGHRS and CDR2 is YFSETQ in the germline V gene. This CDR3 contains 15 residues. CDR3 protein: CASSPDGTGAYEQYF. As DNA, the CDR3 is TGCGCCAGCAGCCCCGACGGGACAGGGGCATACGAGCAGTACTTC.

This chain connects TRBV29-1 to TRBJ1-1, with 9 bases fitting TRBD1. After removal of 7 bases from V and 5 bases from J, the junction contained 8 bases not matched to a gene. Germline CDR1 SQVTM, CDR2 ANQGSEA. This CDR3 spans 13 amino acids. The CDR3 nucleotides are TGCAGCGGGGACAGGGAGGCGAGGACTGAAGCTTTCTTT. Translation gives CSGDREARTEAFF.

In regard to this clone: The junction differs from germline at one of its ends, possibly a read error. V usage is TRBV7-7 and J usage is TRBJ2-2, with D perhaps matching TRBD1 (6 bases). Germline V CDR1 and CDR2: SSHAT, FNYEAQ (reference sequence). The CDR3 has 14 residues. CDR3 loop: CASSRQEYTGELFF. The CDR3 nucleotides read TGTGCTAGCAGTAGACAGGAGTACACCGGGGAGCTGTTTTTT. The full variable domain, its missing parts supplied by reference TRBV7-7 and TRBJ2-2, is GAGVSQSPRYKVTKRGQDVTLRCDPISSHATLYWYQQALGQGPEFLTYFNYEAQPDKSGLPSDRFSAERPEGSISTLTIQRTEQRDSAMYRCASSRQEYTGELFFGEGSRLTVL.

This chain joins TRBV5-4 and TRBJ2-1; D remains ambiguous. V was pared by 0 bases and J by 8 bases, with 18 bases between. There are 16 residues in the CDR3. Germline V gene lookup returns CDR1 SGHNT and CDR2 YYREEE (reference sequence). The CDR3 DNA reads as TGTGCCAGCAGCTTGGCTCCAGCGAATCCTGGGGATGAGCAGTTCTTC. Translated: CASSLAPANPGDEQFF.

J is TRBJ2-2 and V is TRBV4-1, with 10 bases aligning to TRBD1. The V gene end was trimmed by 4 bases and the J gene end by 0 bases; junction bases not matched to a gene: 14. The germline gives CDR1 MGHRA, CDR2 YSYEKL. CDR3 length: 20 residues. The CDR3 DNA reads as TGCGCCAGCAGCCCCCGGGCCGGGGGACAGGGGTACACGAACACCGGGGAGCTGTTTTTT. This sequence encodes CASSPRAGGQGYTNTGELFF.

This clone occurred a few times. CDR3 in amino acids: CASSQFLQDNSPLHF. The CDR3 DNA sequence: TGTGCCAGCAGCCAATTTCTTCAGGATAATTCACCCCTCCACTTT. The rearrangement links TRBV16 to TRBJ1-6, with D hard to call. Between the trimmed V and J ends, which lost 1 base and 5 bases, there was a span of 9 bases. The germline CDR1 and CDR2 sequences are KGHSY and FQNENV. The CDR3 consists of 15 residues.

The J gene is TRBJ2-5, the V gene TRBV27; TRBD1 aligns across 8 bases. Unmatched junction bases numbered 9, after V lost 4 bases and J lost 5 bases. CDR1 is MNHEY and CDR2 is SMNVEV in the germline V gene (reference sequence). The CDR3 runs to 15 residues. The chain's CDR3 is CASSSPWTGTETQYF. The CDR3 DNA reads TGTGCCAGCAGTTCCCCCTGGACAGGGACGGAGACCCAGTACTTC.

This chain links TRBV7-2 with TRBJ1-5; D gene ambiguous. V lost 0 bases to trimming and J lost 7 bases, with 7 bases between them. Germline-derived CDR1 and CDR2 are SGHTA and FQGNSA. The CDR3 contains 13 residues. For the CDR3, the DNA is TGTGCCAGCAGCTTAGCATCAGGCCAGCCCCAGCATTTT. Amino acid sequence: CASSLASGQPQHF.

The V gene is TRBV6-1, the J gene TRBJ2-4, with a tentative D call TRBD2 (5 bases). The CDR3 consists of 15 residues. Germline-derived CDR1 and CDR2 are MNHNS and SASEGT. V was shortened by 2 bases and J by 0 bases, with 8 bases between the two germline ends. In DNA form, the CDR3 reads TGTGCCAGCAGTGAACGAGGGTCAGCCAAAAACATTCAGTACTTC. Translated: CASSERGSAKNIQYF.

The chain has TRBV10-3 and TRBJ1-3; 9 nucleotides align to TRBD1. Trimming at V came to 6 bases and at J to 11 bases, leaving 11 bases not matched to a gene. The CDR3 covers 14 residues. CDR1 and CDR2 (germline): ENHRY, SYGVKD. CDR3: CAISDRTGEVAIYF. In DNA form, the CDR3 reads TGTGCCATCAGCGACAGGACAGGGGAGGTTGCCATATATTTT.

This clone was recorded once. J is TRBJ2-3 and V is TRBV5-4, with 7 bases lining up with TRBD2. The CDR3 covers 15 residues. Unmatched junction bases numbered 5, after V lost 3 bases and J lost 1 base. Germline V gene data show CDR1 as SGHNT and CDR2 as YYREEE (reference sequence). The DNA for the CDR3 is TGTGCCAGCAGCTCCTTGCGGGAGCGCACAGATACGCAGTATTTT. Amino acid sequence: CASSSLRERTDTQYF.

This chain uses TRBV7-2 with TRBJ2-2; D possibly corresponds to TRBD2 (5 bases). The germline V gene has CDR1 SGHTA and CDR2 FQGNSA. This CDR3 contains 13 residues. V was shortened by 0 bases and J by 7 bases, with 6 bases between the two germline ends. The CDR3: CASSLAGIGELFF. Here the CDR3 DNA reads TGTGCCAGCAGCTTAGCCGGGATCGGGGAGCTGTTTTTT.

This clone was seen only once. This chain uses TRBV5-1 with TRBJ2-7; D unresolved. CDR1 and CDR2 (germline): SGHRS, YFSETQ. V was shortened by 4 bases and J by 4 bases, with 6 bases between the two germline ends. The CDR3 runs to 11 residues. In nucleotides, the CDR3 is TGCGCCAGCAGCGGAGAGTACGAGCAGTACTTC. Protein: CASSGEYEQYF. The entire variable domain, with the rest obtained from reference TRBV5-1 and TRBJ2-7, is as follows: KAGVTQTPRYLIKTRGQQVTLSCSPISGHRSVSWYQQTPGQGLQFLFEYFSETQRNKGNFPGRFSGRQFSNSRSEMNVSTLELGDSALYLCASSGEYEQYFGPGTRLTVT.